Here is one TCR beta chain with its context. Which antigen it targets is not known. Base qualities are not recorded, but no much larger clone differs from it by a single base. CDR1 MNHNY and CDR2 SVGAGI were looked up in the germline V gene (reference sequence). After removal of 7 bases from V and 5 bases from J, the junction retains 9 bases not matched to a gene. From the cysteine up to the phenylalanine, the CDR3 has a length of 14 residues. Just the 42-base CDR3 DNA is kept, in frame starting at base 1. The immunoSEQ Assay, a bias-controlled multiplex PCR, was used to amplify TCRbeta CDR3 regions from genomic DNA. The paper's data handling went like this. The number of nucleated cells in each sample was estimated from the amplification of reference gene primers within the assay. To quantify the absolute abundance of each unique TCRbeta CDR3 rearrangement, sequence reads were collapsed and filtered. For each sample, productive Simpson clonality was calculated as the square root of Simpson's diversity index over productive rearrangements. The immuneACCESS repertoire file appears here via TCRdb, limited to in-frame rearrangements. These files lack a portion of the clones; in checked studies, under half of the deficit traces to unresolved V genes, and the cause of the others is not known. Clone size and V and J calls were adopted from that table, with D and trimming inferred from the DNA. Across this sample there are approximately 57,000 clones, with about 83% seen only once. Together, the top ten hold under 5% of the sample.

Collaborating institutions collected whole blood in K2EDTA tubes following their own protocols. For TCRbeta analysis, collaborators shipped samples as frozen whole blood, isolated PBMCs, or DNA extracted from either of those sample types. The sample originates from a study of blood T cell repertoires in COVID-19 (dated by TCRdb to the early 2020s). A note on the overall study: The collaborator samples originated in the United States, Italy and Spain and spanned the acute and convalescent phases of COVID-19. The material from the prospective study consisted of cDNA or gDNA derived from T cells, B-cell-depleted T cells, or PBMCs. Deeply sampled blood TCRbeta repertoires from subjects exposed to, actively infected with, or recovered from COVID-19 were included in the dataset. A freely available public database, intended as a resource for researchers studying the immune response to SARS-CoV-2, is where the repertoires were released. The samples were drawn from the first 160 participants of the ongoing ImmuneRACE study and from 1,254 subjects provided by 6 global collaborators. A de-identified subject ID, COVID-19 status, age in years and sex were almost always included in the sample metadata. HLA class I and class II types, where available, came from metadata supplied by the sample provider rather than from assay-based typing.

General findings and caveats noted by the study authors: The amount of clinical and demographic metadata varied by source and participant and was provided uncurated.

This sequence originates from a man aged 35 to 55 with active COVID-19. Sample: peripheral blood. The V and J genes are TRBV6-6 and TRBJ1-1, with 8 central nucleotides matching TRBD1. The DNA is as follows: TGTGCCAGCACTCTCGGACAGGGTGGGACTGAAGCTTTCTTT. It specifies CASTLGQGGTEAFF.